This TCR beta chain is drawn from a study of blood T cell repertoires in COVID-19. At the level of the study: COVID-19 samples collected from the United States, Italy and Spain covered acute and convalescent phases. Nucleic acid was either cDNA or gDNA, and it came from T cells, B-cell-depleted T cells, or PBMCs.

How the authors handled the data: Reference gene primer amplification in the assay estimated nucleated cell counts. Generated by immunoSEQ multiplex PCR, the TCRdb table keeps only in-frame clones and is missing some. V and J calls plus clone size are reproduced from that table; the DNA served to infer D and trimming. The data show some 200,000 clones, roughly 90% seen once. Specimen: peripheral blood. This clonotype was obtained from a woman in her 70s with acute or convalescent COVID-19.

This CDR3 is CASGWSGGNYNEQFF. In DNA form, the CDR3 reads TGTGCCAGCGGATGGAGCGGGGGGAACTACAATGAGCAGTTCTTC. V is TRBV2 and J is TRBJ2-1; TRBD2 aligns across 9 bases. J gave up 3 bases and V 8 bases, and 8 bases lay outside the gene matches. CDR1 SNHLY and CDR2 FYNNEI come from the germline V gene. This CDR3 comprises 15 residues.